This entry describes one T cell receptor beta chain. Its antigen is as yet unknown. The sample comes from a study of blood T cells in healthy people across ages. Trimming shortened V by 4 bases and J by 8 bases, and 17 bases separated the two germline ends. This CDR3 has 14 amino acids. Germline V gives CDR1 SGHVS, CDR2 FNYEAQ. The use of a sample-barcoded 5' primer and a J-beta primer mix characterized a second PCR of about 7 to 12 cycles. TCRdb reprocessed the 5' RACE reads via MiXCR and lists one record per CDR3 protein. The sample includes approximately 1,700,000 distinct CDR3 sequences, about two fifths of them seen just once. General study points: Unsorted PBMC input precluded a conclusive naive versus antigen-experienced comparison.

Sample: blood. The rearrangement joins TRBV7-6 to TRBJ1-1, with D unclear. The sequence came from a human donor in good health. The CDR3 nucleotides are TGTGCCAGCAGCTATGGGCGCAGACCGGGAGAAGCTTTCTTT. It codes for CASSYGRRPGEAFF.